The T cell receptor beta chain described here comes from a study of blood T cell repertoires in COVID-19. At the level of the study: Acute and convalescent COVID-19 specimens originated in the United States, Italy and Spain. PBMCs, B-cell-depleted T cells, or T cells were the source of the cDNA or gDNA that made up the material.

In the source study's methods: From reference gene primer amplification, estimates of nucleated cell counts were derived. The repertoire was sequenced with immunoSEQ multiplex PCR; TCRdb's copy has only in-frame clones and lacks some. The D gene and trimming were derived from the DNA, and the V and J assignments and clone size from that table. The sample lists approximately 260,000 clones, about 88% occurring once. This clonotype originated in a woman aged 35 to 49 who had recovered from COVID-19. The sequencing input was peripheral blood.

CDR3 nucleotide sequence: TGTGCCAGCAGCTTAGCGCGGGGGTGGGGCGGGGAGCTGTTTTTT. It specifies CASSLARGWGGELFF. The chain uses TRBV7-2 and TRBJ2-2, with 7 bases fitting TRBD2. The V segment lost 0 bases and the J segment 7 bases; nucleotides outside the gene matches: 5. The CDR3 sequence is 15 residues long. The germline V gene has CDR1 SGHTA and CDR2 FQGNSA.